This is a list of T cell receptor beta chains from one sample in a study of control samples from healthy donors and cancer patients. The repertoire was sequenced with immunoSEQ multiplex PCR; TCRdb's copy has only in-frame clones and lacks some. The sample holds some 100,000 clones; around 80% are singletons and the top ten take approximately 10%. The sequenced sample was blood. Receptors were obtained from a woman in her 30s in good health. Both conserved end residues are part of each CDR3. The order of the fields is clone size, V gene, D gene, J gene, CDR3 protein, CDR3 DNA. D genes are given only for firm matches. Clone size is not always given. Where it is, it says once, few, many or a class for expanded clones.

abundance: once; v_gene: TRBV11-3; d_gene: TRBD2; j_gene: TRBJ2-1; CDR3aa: CASSLEERGGRNEQFF; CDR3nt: TGTGCCAGCAGCTTAGAAGAGCGGGGGGGCAGGAATGAGCAGTTCTTC
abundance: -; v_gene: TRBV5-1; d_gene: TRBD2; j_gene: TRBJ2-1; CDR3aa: CASSLGSGGGYNEQFF; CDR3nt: TGCGCCAGCAGCTTGGGGAGCGGGGGCGGCTACAATGAGCAGTTCTTC
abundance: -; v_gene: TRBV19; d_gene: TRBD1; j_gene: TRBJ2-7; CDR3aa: CASSVRQGTEQYF; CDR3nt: TGTGCCAGTAGTGTAAGACAGGGGACCGAGCAGTACTTC
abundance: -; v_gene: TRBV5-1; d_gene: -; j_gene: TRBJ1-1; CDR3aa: CASGPGHGKNTEAFF; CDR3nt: TGCGCCAGCGGTCCGGGACACGGAAAGAACACTGAAGCTTTCTTT
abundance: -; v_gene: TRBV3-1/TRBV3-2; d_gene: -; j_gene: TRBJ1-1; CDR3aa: CASSLVGRRNTEAFF; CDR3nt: TGTGCCAGCAGCCTCGTGGGGCGGCGGAACACTGAAGCTTTCTTT
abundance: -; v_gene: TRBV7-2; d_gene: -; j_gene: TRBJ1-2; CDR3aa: CASSLERGRAVGYTF; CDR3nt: TGTGCCAGCAGCTTAGAGAGGGGCAGGGCGGTTGGCTACACCTTC
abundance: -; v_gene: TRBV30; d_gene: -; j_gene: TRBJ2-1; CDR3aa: CAWRKGGVYNEQFF; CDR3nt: TGTGCCTGGAGAAAAGGCGGGGTTTACAATGAGCAGTTCTTC
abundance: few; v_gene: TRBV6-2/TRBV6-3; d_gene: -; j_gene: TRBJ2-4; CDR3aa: CASTPDIAKNIQYF; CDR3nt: TGTGCCAGCACCCCCGATATAGCCAAAAACATTCAGTACTTC
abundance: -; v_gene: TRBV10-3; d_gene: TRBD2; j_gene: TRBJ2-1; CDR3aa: CAISGLAGGLEQFF; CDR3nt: TGTGCCATCAGTGGCCTAGCGGGGGGGCTTGAGCAGTTCTTC
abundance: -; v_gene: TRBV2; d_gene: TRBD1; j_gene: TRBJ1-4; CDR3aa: CASLTGGTEKLFF; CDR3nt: TGTGCCAGCTTGACAGGGGGAACTGAAAAACTGTTTTTT
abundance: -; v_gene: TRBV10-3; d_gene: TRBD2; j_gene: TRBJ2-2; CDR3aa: CAISATSGGVNTGELFF; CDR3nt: TGTGCCATCAGTGCGACTAGCGGGGGGGTAAACACCGGGGAGCTGTTTTTT
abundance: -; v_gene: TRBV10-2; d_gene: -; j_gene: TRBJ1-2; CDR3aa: CASSESSRPSGLHGYTF; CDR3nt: TGCGCCAGCAGTGAGTCGAGCAGACCCTCAGGGCTCCATGGCTACACCTTC
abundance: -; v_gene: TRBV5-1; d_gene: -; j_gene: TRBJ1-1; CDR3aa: CASSAIGGSGDTEAFF; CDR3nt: TGCGCCAGCAGCGCTATTGGGGGGTCCGGAGACACTGAAGCTTTCTTT
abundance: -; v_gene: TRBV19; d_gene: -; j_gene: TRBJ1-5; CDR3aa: CASSIGDDGQPQHF; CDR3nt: TGTGCCAGTAGTATTGGTGACGACGGTCAGCCCCAGCATTTT
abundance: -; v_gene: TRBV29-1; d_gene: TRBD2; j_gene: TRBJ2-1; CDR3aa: CSVGGLAGTYNEQFF; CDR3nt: TGCAGCGTTGGTGGACTAGCGGGGACCTACAATGAGCAGTTCTTC
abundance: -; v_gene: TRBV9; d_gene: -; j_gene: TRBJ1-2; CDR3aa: CASSKGVGASYGYTF; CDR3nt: TGTGCCAGCAGCAAAGGGGTCGGAGCCTCATATGGCTACACCTTC
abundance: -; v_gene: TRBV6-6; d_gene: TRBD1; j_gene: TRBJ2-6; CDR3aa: CASSTRQGDGANVLTF; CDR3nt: TGTGCCAGCAGTACCCGACAGGGGGACGGGGCCAACGTCCTGACTTTC
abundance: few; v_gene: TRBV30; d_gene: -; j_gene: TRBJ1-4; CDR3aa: CAWSIVEKLFF; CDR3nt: TGTGCCTGGAGTATTGTTGAAAAACTGTTTTTT
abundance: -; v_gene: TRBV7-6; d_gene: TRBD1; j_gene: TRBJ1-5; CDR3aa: CASSAGTGLSPQPQHF; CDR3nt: TGTGCCAGCAGCGCCGGGACAGGGCTTTCTCCCCAGCCCCAGCATTTT
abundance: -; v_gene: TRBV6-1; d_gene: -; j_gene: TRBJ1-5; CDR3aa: CASSEGVVQPQHF; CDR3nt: TGTGCCAGCAGTGAGGGGGTTGTTCAGCCCCAGCATTTT
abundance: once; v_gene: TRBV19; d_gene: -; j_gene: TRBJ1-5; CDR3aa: CASSIKTGRQPQHF; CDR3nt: TGTGCCAGTAGTATTAAGACAGGCCGTCAGCCCCAGCATTTT
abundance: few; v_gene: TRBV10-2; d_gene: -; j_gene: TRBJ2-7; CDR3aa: CASSESEGFEQYF; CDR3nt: TGCGCCAGCAGTGAGTCGGAGGGATTCGAGCAGTACTTC
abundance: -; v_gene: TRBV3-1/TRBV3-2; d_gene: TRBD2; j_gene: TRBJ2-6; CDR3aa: CASSQDVGGTGANVLTF; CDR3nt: TGTGCCAGCAGCCAAGATGTGGGGGGGACTGGGGCCAACGTCCTGACTTTC
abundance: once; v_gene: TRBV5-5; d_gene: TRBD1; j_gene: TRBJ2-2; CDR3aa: CASSSEGTGRTGELFF; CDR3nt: TGTGCCAGCAGCTCGGAAGGGACAGGGCGCACCGGGGAGCTGTTTTTT
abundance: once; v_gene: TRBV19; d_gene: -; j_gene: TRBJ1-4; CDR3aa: CASQNSVNEKLFF; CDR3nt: TGTGCCAGTCAAAACAGCGTTAATGAAAAACTGTTTTTT
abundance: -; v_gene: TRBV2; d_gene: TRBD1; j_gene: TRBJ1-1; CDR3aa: CASSIYSRAGTGSSFF; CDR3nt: TGTGCCAGCAGCATATACAGCCGCGCCGGGACAGGGTCGTCTTTCTTT
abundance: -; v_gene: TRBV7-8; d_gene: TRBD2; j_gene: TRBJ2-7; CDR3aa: CASSLEASGGYEQYF; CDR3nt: TGTGCCAGCAGCTTAGAGGCTAGCGGGGGGTACGAGCAGTACTTC
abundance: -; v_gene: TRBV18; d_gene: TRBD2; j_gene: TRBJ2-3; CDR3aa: CASSPVPGLAGGLTDTQYF; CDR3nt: TGTGCCAGCTCACCGGTCCCGGGACTAGCGGGGGGACTCACAGATACGCAGTATTTT
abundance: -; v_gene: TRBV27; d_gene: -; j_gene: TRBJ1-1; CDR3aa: CASKEGGPNTEAFF; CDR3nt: TGTGCCAGCAAAGAGGGGGGGCCGAACACTGAAGCTTTCTTT
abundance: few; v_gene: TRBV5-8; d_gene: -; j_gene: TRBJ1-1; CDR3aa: CASSLAVGQFKAFF; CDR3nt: TGTGCCAGCAGCTTGGCCGTGGGGCAGTTTAAAGCTTTCTTT
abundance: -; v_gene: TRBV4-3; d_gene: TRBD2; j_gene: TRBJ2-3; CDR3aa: CASSGGNTDTQYF; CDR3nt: TGCGCCAGTAGCGGGGGAAACACAGATACGCAGTATTTT
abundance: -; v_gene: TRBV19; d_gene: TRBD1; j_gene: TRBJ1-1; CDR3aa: CASSMGGTAGNLYEAFF; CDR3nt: TGTGCCAGTAGTATGGGGGGGACAGCCGGGAACTTGTATGAAGCTTTCTTT
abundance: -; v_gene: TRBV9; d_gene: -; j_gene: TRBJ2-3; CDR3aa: CASSAYITDTQYF; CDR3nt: TGTGCCAGCAGCGCCTACATTACAGATACGCAGTATTTT
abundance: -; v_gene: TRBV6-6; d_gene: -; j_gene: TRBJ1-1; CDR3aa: CASSQGRGRSTEAFF; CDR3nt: TGTGCCAGCAGTCAAGGAAGGGGTCGGTCTACTGAAGCTTTCTTT
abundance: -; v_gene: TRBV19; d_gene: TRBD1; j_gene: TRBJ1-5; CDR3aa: CASSTQGENQPQHF; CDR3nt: TGTGCCAGTAGTACACAGGGGGAGAATCAGCCCCAGCATTTT
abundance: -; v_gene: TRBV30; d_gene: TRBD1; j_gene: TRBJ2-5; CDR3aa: CASNLGTAQETQYF; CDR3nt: TGTGCCAGCAACCTGGGGACAGCCCAAGAGACCCAGTACTTC
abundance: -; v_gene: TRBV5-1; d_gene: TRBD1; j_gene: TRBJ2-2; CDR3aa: CASSLGDRRDTGELFF; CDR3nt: TGCGCCAGCAGCTTGGGGGACAGAAGGGACACCGGGGAGCTGTTTTTT
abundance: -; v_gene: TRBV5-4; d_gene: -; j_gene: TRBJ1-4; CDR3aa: CASSRAATNEKLFF; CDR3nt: TGTGCCAGCAGCAGAGCTGCAACTAATGAAAAACTGTTTTTT
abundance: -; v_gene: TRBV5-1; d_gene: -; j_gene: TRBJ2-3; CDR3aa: CASSLVGTDTQYF; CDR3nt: TGCGCCAGCAGCTTGGTCGGAACAGATACGCAGTATTTT
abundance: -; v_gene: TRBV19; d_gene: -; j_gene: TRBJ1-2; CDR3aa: CASSMYSNYGYTF; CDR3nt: TGTGCCAGTAGTATGTACAGTAACTATGGCTACACCTTC
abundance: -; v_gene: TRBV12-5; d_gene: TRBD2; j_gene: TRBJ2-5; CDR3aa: CASGLGLAGGSRETQYF; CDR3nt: TGTGCTAGTGGTTTAGGGCTAGCGGGGGGGTCAAGAGAGACCCAGTACTTC
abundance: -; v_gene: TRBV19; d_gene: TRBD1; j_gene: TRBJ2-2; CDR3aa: CASRDRGTGELFF; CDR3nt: TGTGCCAGTAGGGACAGGGGCACCGGGGAGCTGTTTTTT
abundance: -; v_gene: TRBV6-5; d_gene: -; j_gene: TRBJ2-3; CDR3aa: CASSLVTDTQYF; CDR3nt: TGTGCCAGCTCACTAGTCACAGATACGCAGTATTTT
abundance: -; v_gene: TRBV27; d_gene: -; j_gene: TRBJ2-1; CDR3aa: CASSSPSKLYNEQFF; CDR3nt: TGTGCCAGCAGTTCCCCGTCGAAGCTATACAATGAGCAGTTCTTC
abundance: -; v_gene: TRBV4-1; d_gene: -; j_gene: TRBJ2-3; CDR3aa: CASSQGDTQYF; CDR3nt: TGCGCCAGCAGCCAAGGGGATACGCAGTATTTT
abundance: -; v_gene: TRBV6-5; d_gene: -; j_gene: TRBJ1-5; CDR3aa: CASRQQGVSNQPQHF; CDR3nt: TGTGCCAGCAGACAACAGGGAGTGTCAAATCAGCCCCAGCATTTT
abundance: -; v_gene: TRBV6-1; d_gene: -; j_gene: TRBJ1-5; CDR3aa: CASSEAGIQPQHF; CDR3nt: TGTGCCAGCAGTGAAGCGGGCATTCAGCCCCAGCATTTT
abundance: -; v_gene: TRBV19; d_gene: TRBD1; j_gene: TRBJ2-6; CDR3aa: CASSPWTGGPGANVLTF; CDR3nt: TGTGCCAGTAGTCCGTGGACAGGCGGCCCTGGGGCCAACGTCCTGACTTTC
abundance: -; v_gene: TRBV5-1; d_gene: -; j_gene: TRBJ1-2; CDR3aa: CASSPQGQGGYTF; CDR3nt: TGCGCCAGCAGCCCTCAGGGGCAGGGTGGCTACACCTTC
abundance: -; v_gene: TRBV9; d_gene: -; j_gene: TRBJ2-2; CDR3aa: CASSVVAETTGELFF; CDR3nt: TGTGCCAGCAGCGTAGTGGCAGAAACTACCGGGGAGCTGTTTTTT
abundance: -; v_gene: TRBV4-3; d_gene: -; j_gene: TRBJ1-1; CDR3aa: CASSQDGSGVTEAFF; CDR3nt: TGCGCCAGCAGCCAAGATGGGTCAGGGGTCACTGAAGCTTTCTTT
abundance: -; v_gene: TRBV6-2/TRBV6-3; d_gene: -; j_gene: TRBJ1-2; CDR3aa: CASSPSGRAIGYTF; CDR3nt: TGTGCCAGCAGCCCTAGTGGCAGGGCAATCGGCTACACCTTC
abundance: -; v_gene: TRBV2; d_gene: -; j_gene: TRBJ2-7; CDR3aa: CASSARTEGSEQYF; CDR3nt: TGTGCCAGCAGCGCCCGGACAGAGGGGAGCGAGCAGTACTTC
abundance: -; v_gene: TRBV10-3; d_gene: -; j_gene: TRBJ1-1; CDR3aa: CAISEKGTEAFF; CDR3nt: TGTGCCATCAGTGAGAAGGGGACTGAAGCTTTCTTT